This entry is about one T cell receptor (beta chain). Its antigen target is currently unknown. No base-level quality is on record; no much larger clone is a single base apart. This sample was included in a study of OX40 agonist ivuxolimab in advanced cancers. Study-level background: Ivuxolimab was a fully human IgG2 agonistic monoclonal antibody targeting the costimulatory receptor OX40 (CD134). Peripheral TCRbeta sequencing was intended to test whether TCR sequence diversity was altered and clonal T-cell expansion was caused by ivuxolimab. Partial responses were achieved by three dose-escalation patients, of whom one had hepatocellular carcinoma and two had cutaneous melanoma. Patients were allowed to have had prior anti-PD-1, anti-PD-L1 or anti-CTLA-4 therapy, and about 40% of the dose-escalation patients had been treated with checkpoint inhibitors. Among the approximately 50 dose-escalation patients, around 20 had hepatocellular carcinoma, roughly 15 melanoma, 9 renal cell carcinoma and 9 head and neck cancer. The paper covers the monotherapy dose-escalation part of the phase I ivuxolimab trial, which included N ≈ 50 patients. Intravenous ivuxolimab was administered to patients every 2 weeks at six dose levels: 0.01, 0.1, 0.3, 1.5, 3 and 10 mg/kg. In the dose-escalation cohort, over 65% of patients were male, and the mean age was approximately 60 years, with a range of 23 to 79.

From the cysteine through the phenylalanine, the CDR3 covers 15 amino acids. Of all the DNA, just the CDR3 is kept, 45 bases in frame from base 1. Based on the germline V gene, the CDR1 and CDR2 sequences are SGHDT and YYEEEE. The germline ends are 14 bases apart after V is trimmed by 4 bases and J by 2 bases. Genomic DNA was extracted from sorted cells for sequencing of the TCRbeta CDR3 region. The immunoSEQ Assay was used to sequence the TCRbeta CDR3 regions. The immuneACCESS repertoire file appears here via TCRdb, limited to in-frame rearrangements. These files lack a portion of the clones; in checked studies, under half of the deficit traces to unresolved V genes, and the cause of the others is not known. This sample holds about 15,000 clones; about four fifths were observed only once. 12% of the sample lies in the top ten. The paper as a whole reports these results and caveats: Antigen specificity was not determined for the clonally expanded peripheral T cells. In the 0.1-3.0 mg/kg groups, partial responders were among the patients with the lowest normalized peripheral clonal expansion, particularly in CD8+ T cells. After ivuxolimab, expanded clones were on average more numerous among CD8+ T cells than among CD4+ T cells. At doses of 0.1 to 3.0 mg/kg, clonal expansion of both CD4+ and CD8+ blood T cells was observed from baseline to week 6. Low levels of normalized T-cell clonal expansion were also seen in some patients who did not respond.

The trial excluded patients who had a history of autoimmune disease or were on systemic immunosuppression. Peripheral blood for TCR sequencing was collected from all dose cohorts at baseline, on cycle 4 day 1, and on cycle 7 day 1. Samples came from an open-label, multicenter, first-in-human phase I dose-escalation trial of ivuxolimab. The trial enrolled adults with locally advanced or metastatic head and neck squamous cell, hepatocellular, melanoma or renal cell carcinoma. Before TCR sequencing, CD4+ T cells and CD8+ T cells from peripheral blood were sorted into separate populations. The chain couples TRBV5-6 to TRBJ2-3, with a tentative D gene TRBD2 over 6 matching bases. The sequence was collected from an adult with an advanced solid tumor such as melanoma, head and neck, liver or kidney cancer. The sample here was CD4+ or CD8+ T cells sorted from blood, taken in a trial of the OX40 agonist ivuxolimab. The DNA reads as follows: TGTGCCAGCAGCCAGGGCGGGGTATTCACAGATACGCAGTATTTT. It is translated as CASSQGGVFTDTQYF. Extended through the reference TRBV5-6 and TRBJ2-3 proteins, this CDR3 yields the full variable domain: DAGVTQSPTHLIKTRGQQVTLRCSPKSGHDTVSWYQQALGQGPQFIFQYYEEEERQRGNFPDRFSGHQFPNYSSELNVNALLLGDSALYLCASSQGGVFTDTQYFGPGTRLTVL.